Shown below are 3 T cell receptor beta chains from a single sample sequenced in a study of blood T cell repertoires in COVID-19. Clones were sequenced by immunoSEQ multiplex PCR, and TCRdb holds only the in-frame ones, with some missing. The sample holds about 68,000 clones, roughly 91% seen once. Sequencing was done on a sample of peripheral blood. The receptors here all came from a man aged 40-49 years with COVID-19, enrolled during active disease.

This clone has more than one count but fewer than ten. The J gene is TRBJ1-2, the V gene TRBV5-4; 9 bases align to TRBD1. Germline CDR1 is SGHNT and CDR2 is YYREEE (reference sequence). The CDR3 loop spans 17 amino acids. J lost 7 bases, V lost 3 bases, and 16 bases had no gene match. This chain's CDR3 is CASSSLSSDRGGGGYTF. In DNA form, the CDR3 reads TGTGCCAGCAGCTCCCTTTCCTCGGACAGGGGAGGGGGTGGCTACACCTTC.

V is TRBV7-9 and J is TRBJ2-3; 10 bases line up with TRBD2. J was trimmed by 6 bases and V by 6 bases; bases with no gene match: 9. Germline CDR1 is SEHNR and CDR2 is FQNEAQ (reference sequence). CDR3 size: 15 residues. CDR3 loop: CASRPIAGGPDTQYF. The CDR3 nucleotides are TGTGCCAGCAGGCCTATAGCGGGGGGCCCCGATACGCAGTATTTT.

The CDR3 nucleotides are TGCGCCAGCAGTGGGCAGGGGTCACCCCTCCACTTT. Its protein is CASSGQGSPLHF. The chain recombines TRBV10-1 with TRBJ1-6; D is possibly TRBD1 (6 bases). Trimming took off 4 bases at V and 10 bases at J, with 8 bases between the two ends. The CDR3 consists of 12 residues. In germline, CDR1 is WNHNN, CDR2 SYGVQD (reference sequence).